The TCR beta chain under discussion was sequenced for a study of T cell repertoires in cytomegalovirus infection. Study information: Public TCR beta signatures were indicative of both CMV infection and a matching HLA type.

For this clonotype: The antigen is undetermined.

TCRdb re-derived calls from the reads in MiXCR, one entry per CDR3 protein. This sample has about 830,000 distinct CDR3 sequences, with 30% to 35% found just once. The receptor was isolated from a human donor in good health (CMV status not recorded). Some clones in this sample may be carry-over from other donors' samples. The specimen was cultured CD8+ T cells from PBMCs, collected from culture after CMV antigen stimulation.

DNA for the CDR3: TGTGCCAGCAGTTTAAACCCTGCTGGTGGAAACACCATATATTTT. Encoded protein: CASSLNPAGGNTIYF. The chain carries TRBV27 and TRBJ1-3; D gene uncertain. This CDR3 is built from 15 residues. The germline V and J ends were trimmed by 2 bases and 3 bases, with 11 bases remaining between them. Per germline, CDR1 MNHEY and CDR2 SMNVEV (reference sequence).